This TCR beta chain is drawn from a study of CD4 T cells in relation to SARS-CoV-2 and coronaviruses. Uncultured naive and memory CD4+ T cells supplied DNA for deep TCR-beta sequencing. Measured with immunoSEQ multiplex PCR; TCRdb has only the in-frame clones, and not every one. The data show tens of thousands of clones, less than 95% seen once. The unexposed donors gave CD4+ T cells in about 2011-2018, prior to COVID-19. The receptor's source is a human donor in good health. Sequencing used naive CD4+ T cells from PBMCs. Sample subset: naive CD4+ T cells isolated by negative enrichment.

CDR3 coding DNA: TGTGCCAGCAGTTACCCCAATCGGGAGACCCAGTACTTC. This sequence encodes CASSYPNRETQYF. This chain uses TRBV6-2 or TRBV6-3 with TRBJ2-5; unclear D gene. Trimming pared 2 bases from V and 5 bases from J, leaving 9 bases between. The germline V gene encodes CDR1 MNHEY and CDR2 SVGEGT. CDR3 length equals 13 residues.